The clone carrying this TCR beta chain was counted only a few times. Its antigen is not identified. The sample originates from a study of T-cell memory formation after mild COVID-19. About the study: Largely, the TCR clusters proved donor specific.

The CDR3 is made up of 15 amino acids. V lost 10 bases, J lost 0 bases, and 17 bases lay in between. TCRdb re-derived calls from the 5' RACE reads in MiXCR, one entry per CDR3 protein. Here the sample spans fewer than 650,000 distinct CDR3 sequences, around 16% being singletons. General study points: Memory sampled before infection contained some responding clones, suggesting cross-reactive memory joined. Day 15 to 85 contractors were CD4/CD8 balanced; later expanders leaned CD4+.

The source is an adult woman who had mild COVID-19 (a few samples of this study predate the infection). Cell type and time point are not known. The sequenced material came from PBMCs or a T cell subset sorted from them (not recorded which). The chain joins TRBV12-3 or TRBV12-4 to TRBJ2-3, with a possible D match to TRBD2 (5 bases). The CDR3 nucleotides read TGTGCCACCAGCAAGAGGGAAGCTAGCACAGATACGCAGTATTTT. Translation gives CATSKREASTDTQYF.